This T cell receptor beta chain stems from a study of blood T cell repertoires in COVID-19. Across the study: Nucleic acid was either cDNA or gDNA, and it came from T cells, B-cell-depleted T cells, or PBMCs.

V lost 7 bases, J lost 9 bases, and 8 bases stayed unmatched. The CDR3 has 13 residues. Germline lookup yields CDR1 SNHLY and CDR2 FYNNEI. This clone was recorded only once. Source study methods: Using reference gene primer amplification, nucleated cell counts were estimated. TCRdb's table, derived via immunoSEQ multiplex PCR, lists solely in-frame clones and lacks some. The V and J calls and clone size were taken over from that table, and D and trimming were inferred from the DNA. Of roughly 90,000 clones in the sample, 89% are singletons; the top ten hold 2.5% to 3%. This clonotype was obtained from a man in his fifties or sixties with COVID-19, enrolled during active disease. The sequencing sample was made of peripheral blood. The gene calls are TRBV2 and TRBJ2-1, with 8 positions matching TRBD1. The CDR3 DNA reads as TGTGCCAGCACTGCGACAGGGGACGGTGAGCAGTTCTTC. It codes for CASTATGDGEQFF.